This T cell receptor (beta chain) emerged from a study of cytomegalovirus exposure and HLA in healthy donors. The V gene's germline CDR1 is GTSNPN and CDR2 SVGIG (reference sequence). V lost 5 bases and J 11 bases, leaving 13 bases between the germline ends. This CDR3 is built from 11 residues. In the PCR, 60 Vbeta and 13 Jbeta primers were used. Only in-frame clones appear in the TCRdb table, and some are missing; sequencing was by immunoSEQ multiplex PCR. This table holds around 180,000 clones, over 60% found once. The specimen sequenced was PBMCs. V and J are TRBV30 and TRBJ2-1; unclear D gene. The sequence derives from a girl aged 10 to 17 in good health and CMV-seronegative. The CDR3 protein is CAWVQEVKQFF. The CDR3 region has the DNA TGTGCCTGGGTACAAGAAGTCAAGCAGTTCTTC.